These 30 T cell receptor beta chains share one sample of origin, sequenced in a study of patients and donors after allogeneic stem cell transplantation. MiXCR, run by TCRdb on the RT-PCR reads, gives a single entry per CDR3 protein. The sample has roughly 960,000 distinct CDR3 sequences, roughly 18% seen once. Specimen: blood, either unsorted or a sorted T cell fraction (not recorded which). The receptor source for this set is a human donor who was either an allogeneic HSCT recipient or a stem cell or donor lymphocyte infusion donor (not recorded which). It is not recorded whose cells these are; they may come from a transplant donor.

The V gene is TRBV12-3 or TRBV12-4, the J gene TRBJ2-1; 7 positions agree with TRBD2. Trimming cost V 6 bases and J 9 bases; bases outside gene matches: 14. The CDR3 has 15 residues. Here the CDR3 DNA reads TGTGCCAGCAGCCCCCTGAGAGGGGAGGGAGGTGAGCAGTTCTTC. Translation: CASSPLRGEGGEQFF.

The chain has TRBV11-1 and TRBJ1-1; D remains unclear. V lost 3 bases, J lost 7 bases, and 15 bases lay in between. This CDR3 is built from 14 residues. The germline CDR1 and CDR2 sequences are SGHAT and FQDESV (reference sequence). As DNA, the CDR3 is TGTGCCAGCAGCTTCGTGAAGGGTCGCATTGAAGCTTTCTTT. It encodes CASSFVKGRIEAFF. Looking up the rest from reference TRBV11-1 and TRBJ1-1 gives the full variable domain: EAEVAQSPRYKITEKSQAVAFWCDPISGHATLYWYRQILGQGPELLVQFQDESVVDDSQLPKDRFSAERLKGVDSTLKIQPAELGDSAMYLCASSFVKGRIEAFFGQGTRLTVV.

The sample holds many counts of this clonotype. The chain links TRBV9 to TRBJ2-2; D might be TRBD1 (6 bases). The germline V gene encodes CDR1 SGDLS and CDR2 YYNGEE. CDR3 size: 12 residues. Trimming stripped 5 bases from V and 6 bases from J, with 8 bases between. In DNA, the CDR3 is TGTGCCAGCAGTGCAGGGGCCGGGGAGCTGTTTTTT. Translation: CASSAGAGELFF.

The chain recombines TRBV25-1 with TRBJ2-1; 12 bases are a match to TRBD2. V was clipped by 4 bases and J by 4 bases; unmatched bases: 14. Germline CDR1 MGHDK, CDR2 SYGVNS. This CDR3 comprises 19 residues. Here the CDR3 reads CASSVTSGRQYKVYNEQFF. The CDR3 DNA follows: TGTGCCAGCAGTGTGACTAGCGGGAGACAATATAAAGTTTACAATGAGCAGTTCTTC.

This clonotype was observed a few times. This CDR3 is CASSLVRPGGGETQYF. DNA of the CDR3: TGTGCCAGCAGCTTAGTTCGTCCGGGAGGGGGGGAGACCCAGTACTTC. This sequence joins TRBV7-2 and TRBJ2-5, with 8 nucleotides matching TRBD2. V lost 1 base, J lost 5 bases, and 9 bases stayed unmatched. In germline, CDR1 is SGHTA, CDR2 FQGNSA. The CDR3 extends over 16 amino acids.

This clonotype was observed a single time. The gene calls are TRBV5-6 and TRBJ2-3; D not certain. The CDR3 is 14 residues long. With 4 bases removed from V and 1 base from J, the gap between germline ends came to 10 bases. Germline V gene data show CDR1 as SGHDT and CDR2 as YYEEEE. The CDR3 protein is CASSKDPGTDTQYF. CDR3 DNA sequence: TGTGCCAGCAGCAAAGACCCTGGCACAGATACGCAGTATTTT.

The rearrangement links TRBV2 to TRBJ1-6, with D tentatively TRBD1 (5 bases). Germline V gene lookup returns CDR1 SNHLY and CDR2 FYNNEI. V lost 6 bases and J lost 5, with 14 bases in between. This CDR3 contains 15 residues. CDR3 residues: CASSGQRGDNSPLHF. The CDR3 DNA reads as TGTGCCAGCAGCGGGCAAAGGGGCGATAATTCACCCCTCCACTTT.

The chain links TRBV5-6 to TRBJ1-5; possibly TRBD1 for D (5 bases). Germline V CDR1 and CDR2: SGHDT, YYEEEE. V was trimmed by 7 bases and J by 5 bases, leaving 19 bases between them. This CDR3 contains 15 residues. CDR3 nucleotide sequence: TGTGCCAGCGGTTCGGGACGGGGAAAGGATCAGCCCCAGCATTTT. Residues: CASGSGRGKDQPQHF.

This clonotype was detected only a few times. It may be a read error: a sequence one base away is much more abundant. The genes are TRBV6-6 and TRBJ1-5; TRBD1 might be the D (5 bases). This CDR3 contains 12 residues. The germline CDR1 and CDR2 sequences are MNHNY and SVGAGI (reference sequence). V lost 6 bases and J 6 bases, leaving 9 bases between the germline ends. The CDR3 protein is CASSPTAQPQHF. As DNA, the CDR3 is TGTGCCAGCAGCCCGACAGCTCAGCCCCAGCATTTT.

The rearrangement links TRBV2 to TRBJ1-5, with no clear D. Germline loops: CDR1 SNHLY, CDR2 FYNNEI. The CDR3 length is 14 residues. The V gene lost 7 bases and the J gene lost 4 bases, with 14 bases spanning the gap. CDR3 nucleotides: TGTGCCAGCATGAGAGATCGGAGTAATCAGCCCCAGCATTTT. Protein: CASMRDRSNQPQHF.

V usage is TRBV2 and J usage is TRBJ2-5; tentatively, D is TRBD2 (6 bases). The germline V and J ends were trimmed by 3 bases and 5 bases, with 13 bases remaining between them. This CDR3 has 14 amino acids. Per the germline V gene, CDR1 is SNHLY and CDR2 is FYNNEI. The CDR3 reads CASSDGGSGETQYF. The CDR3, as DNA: TGTGCCAGCAGTGACGGAGGGAGTGGGGAGACCCAGTACTTC.

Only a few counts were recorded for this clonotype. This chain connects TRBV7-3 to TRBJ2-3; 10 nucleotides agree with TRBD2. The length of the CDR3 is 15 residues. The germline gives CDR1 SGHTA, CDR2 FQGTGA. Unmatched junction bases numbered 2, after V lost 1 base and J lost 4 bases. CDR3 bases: TGTGCCAGCAGCTTAAGAGCGGGAGGGCCAGATACGCAGTATTTT. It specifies CASSLRAGGPDTQYF.

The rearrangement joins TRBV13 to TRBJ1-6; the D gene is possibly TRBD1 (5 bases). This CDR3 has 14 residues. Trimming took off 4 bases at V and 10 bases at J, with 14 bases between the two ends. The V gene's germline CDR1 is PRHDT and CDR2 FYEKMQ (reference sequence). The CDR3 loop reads CASSSWVGGSPLHF. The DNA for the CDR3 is TGTGCCAGCAGCTCCTGGGTGGGGGGATCACCCCTCCACTTT.

The CDR3 loop is CSVEQPEAGNTIYF. CDR3 nucleotides: TGCAGCGTTGAACAACCGGAGGCTGGAAACACCATATATTTT. V and J are TRBV29-1 and TRBJ1-3; D remains ambiguous. The CDR3 consists of 14 residues. Germline CDR1 SQVTM, CDR2 ANQGSEA. V lost 2 bases to trimming and J lost 2 bases, with 10 bases between them.

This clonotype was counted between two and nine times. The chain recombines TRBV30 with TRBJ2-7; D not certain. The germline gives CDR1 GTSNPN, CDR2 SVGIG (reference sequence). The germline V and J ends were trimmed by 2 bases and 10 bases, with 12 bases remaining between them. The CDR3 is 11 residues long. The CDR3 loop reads CAWSRSTRQYF. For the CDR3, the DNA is TGTGCCTGGAGTAGATCCACCCGACAGTACTTC.

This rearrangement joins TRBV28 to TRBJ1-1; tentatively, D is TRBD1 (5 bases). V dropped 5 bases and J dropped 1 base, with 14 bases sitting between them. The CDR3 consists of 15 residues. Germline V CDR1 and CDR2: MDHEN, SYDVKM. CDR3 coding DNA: TGTGCCAGCAGTGGTGGGACGGCAGGGAACACTGAAGCTTTCTTT. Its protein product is CASSGGTAGNTEAFF.

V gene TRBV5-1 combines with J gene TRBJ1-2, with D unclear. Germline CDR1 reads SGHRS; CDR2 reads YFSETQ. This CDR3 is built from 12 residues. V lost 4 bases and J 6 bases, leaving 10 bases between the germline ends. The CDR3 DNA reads TGCGCCAGCAGCCCGGACGTAGATGGCTACACCTTC. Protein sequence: CASSPDVDGYTF.

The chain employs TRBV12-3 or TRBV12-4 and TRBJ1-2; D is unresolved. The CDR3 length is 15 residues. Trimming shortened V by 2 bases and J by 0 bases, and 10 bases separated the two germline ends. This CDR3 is CASSLLRRPNYGYTF. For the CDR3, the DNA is TGTGCCAGCAGTTTACTCAGACGGCCTAACTATGGCTACACCTTC.

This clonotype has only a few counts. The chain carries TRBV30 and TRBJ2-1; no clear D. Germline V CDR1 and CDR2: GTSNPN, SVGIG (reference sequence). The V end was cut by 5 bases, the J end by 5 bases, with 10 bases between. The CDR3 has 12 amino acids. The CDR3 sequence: CAWAELNNEQFF. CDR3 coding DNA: TGTGCCTGGGCGGAGCTAAACAATGAGCAGTTCTTC.

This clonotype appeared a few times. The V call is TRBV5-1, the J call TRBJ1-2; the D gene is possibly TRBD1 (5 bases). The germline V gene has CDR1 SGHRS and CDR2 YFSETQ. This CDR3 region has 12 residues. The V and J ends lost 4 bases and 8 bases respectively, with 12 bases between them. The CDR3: CASSGGPGGYTF. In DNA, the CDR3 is TGCGCCAGCAGCGGGGGACCGGGCGGCTACACCTTC.

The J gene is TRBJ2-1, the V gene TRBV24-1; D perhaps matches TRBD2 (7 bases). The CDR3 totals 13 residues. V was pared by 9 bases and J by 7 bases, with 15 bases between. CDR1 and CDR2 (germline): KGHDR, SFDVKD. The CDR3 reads CATGEEGGNEQFF. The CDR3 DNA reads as TGTGCCACCGGCGAAGAGGGGGGGAATGAGCAGTTCTTC.

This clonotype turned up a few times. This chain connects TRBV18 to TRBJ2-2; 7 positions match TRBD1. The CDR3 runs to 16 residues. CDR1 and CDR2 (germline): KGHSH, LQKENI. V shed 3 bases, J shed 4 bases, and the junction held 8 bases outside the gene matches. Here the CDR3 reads CASSPPGTESTGELFF. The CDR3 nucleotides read TGTGCCAGCTCACCTCCTGGGACAGAGAGCACCGGGGAGCTGTTTTTT.

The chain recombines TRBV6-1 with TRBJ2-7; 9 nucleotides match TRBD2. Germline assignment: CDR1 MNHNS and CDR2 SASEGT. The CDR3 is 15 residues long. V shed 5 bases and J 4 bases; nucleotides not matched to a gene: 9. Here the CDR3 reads CASSQGSGGTYEQYF. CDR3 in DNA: TGTGCCAGCAGTCAAGGAAGCGGGGGGACTTACGAGCAGTACTTC.

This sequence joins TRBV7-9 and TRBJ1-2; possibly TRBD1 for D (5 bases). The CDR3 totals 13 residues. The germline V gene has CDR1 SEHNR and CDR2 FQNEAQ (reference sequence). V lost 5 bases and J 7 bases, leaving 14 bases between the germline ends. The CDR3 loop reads CASSQGGSLGYTF. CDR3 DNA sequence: TGTGCCAGCAGCCAGGGCGGGTCCCTTGGCTACACCTTC.

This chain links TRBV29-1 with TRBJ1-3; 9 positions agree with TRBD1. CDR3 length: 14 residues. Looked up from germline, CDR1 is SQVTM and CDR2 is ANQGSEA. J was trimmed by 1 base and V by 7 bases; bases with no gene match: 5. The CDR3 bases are TGCAGCGGGGGACAGGGAGTTTCTGGAAACACCATATATTTT. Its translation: CSGGQGVSGNTIYF.

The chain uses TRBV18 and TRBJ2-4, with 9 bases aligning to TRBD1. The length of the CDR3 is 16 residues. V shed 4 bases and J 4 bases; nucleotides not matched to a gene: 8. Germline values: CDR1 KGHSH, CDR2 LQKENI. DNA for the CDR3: TGTGCCAGCTCACTCACCGGGACAGGGAATAAAAACATTCAGTACTTC. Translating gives CASSLTGTGNKNIQYF.

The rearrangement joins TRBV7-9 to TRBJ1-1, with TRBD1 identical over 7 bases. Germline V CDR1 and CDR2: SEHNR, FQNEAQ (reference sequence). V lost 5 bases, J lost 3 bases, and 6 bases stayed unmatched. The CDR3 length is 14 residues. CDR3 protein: CASSPSQGDTEAFF. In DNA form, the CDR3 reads TGTGCCAGCAGCCCTTCTCAGGGGGACACTGAAGCTTTCTTT.

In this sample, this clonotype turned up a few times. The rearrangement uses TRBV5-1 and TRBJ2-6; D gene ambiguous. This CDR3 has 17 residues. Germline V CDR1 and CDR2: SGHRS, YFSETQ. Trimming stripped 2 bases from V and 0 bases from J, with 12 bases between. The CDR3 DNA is TGCGCCAGCAGCTTCTTTCGGCGGAGCTCTGGGGCCAACGTCCTGACTTTC. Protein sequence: CASSFFRRSSGANVLTF.

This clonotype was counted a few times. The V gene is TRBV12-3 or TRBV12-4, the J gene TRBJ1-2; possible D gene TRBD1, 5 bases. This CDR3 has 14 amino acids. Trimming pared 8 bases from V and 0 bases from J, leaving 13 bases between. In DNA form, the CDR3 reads TGTGCCAGCCGAGACAGTGGGTCTAACTATGGCTACACCTTC. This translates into CASRDSGSNYGYTF.

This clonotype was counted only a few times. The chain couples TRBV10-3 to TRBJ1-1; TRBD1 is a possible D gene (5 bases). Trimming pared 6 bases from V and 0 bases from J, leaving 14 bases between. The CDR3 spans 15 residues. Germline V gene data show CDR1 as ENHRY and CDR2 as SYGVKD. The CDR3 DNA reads TGTGCCATCAGCCCGGGACGCCCCCTGAACACTGAAGCTTTCTTT. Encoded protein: CAISPGRPLNTEAFF.